This T cell receptor beta chain was sequenced for a study of T-cell reconstitution after alpha-beta-depleted transplantation in children. Study results and limitations: Some patients' high day-60 TCRbeta diversity was traced to surviving recipient T cells and thymic progenitors. Several hundred graft clones that had expanded were reportedly the source of alpha-beta T cells about two months after transplant. From newly produced T cells came most of the T-cell counts and diversity one year after transplant.

V was clipped by 0 bases and J by 8 bases, with 8 bases between them. CDR1 is SGHVS and CDR2 is FQNEAQ in the germline V gene. The CDR3 loop spans 14 amino acids. The TCRbeta library incorporated unique molecular identifiers. Via MiXCR, TCRdb re-called the PCR reads, giving one row per CDR3 protein. The sample contains roughly 340,000 distinct CDR3 sequences, around 15% of which appear only once. This clonotype was seen more than once but under ten times. The antigen is unknown. The specimen comprised PBMCs, mostly from graft donor cells, sampled 360 days after TCRalphabeta/CD19-depleted stem cell transplant. The chain employs TRBV7-8 and TRBJ1-6; D not certain. This receptor was identified in a male patient aged 2-15 years who had a stem cell transplant for acute lymphoblastic leukemia, so the T cells may come from the graft donor. As DNA, the CDR3 is TGTGCCAGCAGCTTAGCTAACTTCCATTCACCCCTCCACTTT. Translating it yields CASSLANFHSPLHF.